Shown below are 5 T cell receptor beta chains from a single sample sequenced in a study of blood T cell repertoires in COVID-19 (dated by TCRdb to about 2020). The library was generated by the immunoSEQ multiplex PCR assay. TCRdb took over this immuneACCESS table, retaining in-frame rearrangements with V and J assigned. Such tables are incomplete; in checked studies, under half of the missing clones stem from an unresolved V gene, and the remainder is unexplained. The sample data list more than 85,000 clones, and approximately 85% of these were observed just once. About 6.5% of the sample is held by the ten biggest clonotypes. The specimen was peripheral blood. These receptors were collected from a woman aged 55-69 years with acute or convalescent COVID-19.

The rearrangement links TRBV5-1 to TRBJ1-4; maybe TRBD1 (5 bases). The CDR3 is 15 amino acids. Trimming stripped 5 bases from V and 2 bases from J, with 13 bases between. CDR1 is SGHRS and CDR2 is YFSETQ in the germline V gene. This CDR3 reads CASSVGGTTNEKLFF. The CDR3 region has the DNA TGCGCCAGCAGTGTTGGAGGGACGACTAATGAAAAACTGTTTTTT.

The chain recombines TRBV3-1 (or the pseudogene TRBV3-2) with TRBJ1-1; 8 bases are shared with TRBD1. J gave up 11 bases and V 6 bases, and 5 bases lay outside the gene matches. Germline V gives CDR1 LGHDT, CDR2 YNNKEL (reference sequence). The CDR3 contains 11 residues. CDR3 residues: CASRGTGRAFF. The CDR3 coding sequence is TGTGCCAGCAGGGGGACAGGAAGGGCTTTCTTT.

The CDR3 DNA reads as TGTGCCAGCTCAAGCTACAGGGGGCGAAGTATCCACGAGCAGTACTTC. This codes for CASSSYRGRSIHEQYF. The rearrangement uses TRBV18 and TRBJ2-7; 9 positions match TRBD1. This CDR3 region has 16 residues. The V segment lost 5 bases and the J segment 5 bases; nucleotides outside the gene matches: 13. Germline V gene sequence: CDR1 KGHSH, CDR2 LQKENI.

V and J are TRBV14 and TRBJ1-1; D gene ambiguous. The ends were cut back, 4 bases at V and 1 base at J, with 13 bases in the middle. From germline, CDR1 is SGHDN and CDR2 FVKESK. This CDR3 has 15 residues. CDR3 in DNA: TGTGCCAGCAGCCGAGTGACATCGGCGAACACTGAAGCTTTCTTT. Translation gives CASSRVTSANTEAFF.

The genes are TRBV27 and TRBJ2-5; perhaps TRBD1 as D (6 bases). The CDR3 length is 14 residues. Trimming cost V 8 bases and J 1 base, with 14 bases left between them. Per the germline V gene, CDR1 is MNHEY and CDR2 is SMNVEV (reference sequence). CDR3 nucleotides: TGTGCCAGCCTACAGGGTAATAGCCAAGAGACCCAGTACTTC. Translated, it gives CASLQGNSQETQYF.